This T cell receptor (beta chain) is drawn from a study of T cells in Graves' hyperthyroidism and ophthalmopathy. Study details: Peripheral blood was drawn at first diagnosis, prior to all treatment.

The length of the CDR3 is 14 residues. Deletions cut 3 bases from V and 8 bases from J, with 14 bases between. The germline gives CDR1 KGHSH, CDR2 LQKENI. What was amplified from RNA transcripts were TCR beta CDR3 regions. First-round RT-PCR with HTBI primers amplified the TCR CDR3 region. One entry per CDR3 protein results from TCRdb running MiXCR on the multiplex PCR reads. This sample has roughly 500,000 distinct CDR3 sequences; approximately 23% occur once, and the top ten carry around 47%. Study conclusions and caveats: Blood samples included most of the expanded thyroid clonotypes exceeding 0.001. Ophthalmopathy was separated from stable hyperthyroidism by a 13 V-J model.

Concerning this clonotype: Its cognate antigen is unknown.

The J gene is TRBJ1-3, the V gene TRBV18; D is possibly TRBD1 (5 bases). Sample: blood. The receptor was isolated from a woman in her seventies with Graves' ophthalmopathy. The CDR3 DNA reads as TGTGCCAGCTCACCGGGACTCCCGCCGGACACCATATATTTT. Translated, it gives CASSPGLPPDTIYF. The complete variable domain, with remaining parts taken from reference TRBV18 and TRBJ1-3, reads NAGVMQNPRHLVRRRGQEARLRCSPMKGHSHVYWYRQLPEEGLKFMVYLQKENIIDESGMPKERFSAEFPKEGPSILRIQQVVRGDSAAYFCASSPGLPPDTIYFGEGSWLTVV.